This TCR beta chain emerged from a study of T cells in Graves' hyperthyroidism and ophthalmopathy. Study conclusions and caveats: In validation, the model predicted ophthalmopathy. These predictions came a median about 6.5 months before onset. By a 13 V-J model, ophthalmopathy was set apart from stable hyperthyroidism.

With regard to this clonotype: Antigen specificity is unknown. A much larger clone sits a single nucleotide away, making a read error possible.

Amplification of TCR beta CDR3 regions was performed using RNA transcripts as template. The TCR CDR3 was amplified in a first-round RT-PCR using the HTBI primer set. One entry per CDR3 protein results from TCRdb running MiXCR on the multiplex PCR reads. This sample has a few hundred thousand distinct CDR3 sequences, with approximately 44% found just once. Recently diagnosed hyperthyroidism of less than 2 months' duration affected patients aged 18 to 65. Uncontrolled infection, other autoimmune disease, pregnancy or lactation led to exclusion. The CDR3 runs 14 residues. The V and J ends lost 6 bases and 5 bases respectively, with 16 bases between them. Germline V CDR1 and CDR2: SGHTA, FQGNSA.

The origin of this receptor is a woman aged 18-29 years with Graves' hyperthyroidism. The sample consisted of peripheral blood or thyroid tissue (not recorded which). The rearrangement joins TRBV7-2 to TRBJ1-2, with a possible D match to TRBD1 (6 bases). CDR3: CTSSFRGTAYGYTF. For the CDR3, the DNA is TGTACCAGCAGTTTCAGGGGAACGGCGTATGGCTACACCTTC.